This note documents a single T cell receptor (beta chain) sequence. Study processing details: For nucleated cells, counts were estimated from reference gene primer amplification. The method was immunoSEQ multiplex PCR; TCRdb's version includes in-frame clones alone and lacks a portion of them. V and J calls and clone size follow that table, whereas D and trimming were derived from the DNA. The profile shows hundreds of thousands of clones, less than 90% of them singletons. The ends lost 1 base at V and 2 bases at J; junction bases unmatched: 11. The germline V gene has CDR1 KGHDR and CDR2 SFDVKD. This CDR3 is 18 amino acids long. This sample is drawn from a study of blood T cell repertoires in COVID-19. Study-level information: Collection of acute and convalescent COVID-19 samples took place in the United States, Italy and Spain. PBMCs, B-cell-depleted T cells, or T cells provided the cDNA or gDNA that made up the material.

Clinical history reported by participants formed the basis on which cohorts were assigned. The source is a woman in her twenties or thirties who had been exposed to COVID-19. The rearrangement uses TRBV24-1 and TRBJ2-3; 7 bases line up with TRBD1. The material sequenced was PBMCs or T cells enriched from blood (not recorded which). In DNA form, the CDR3 reads TGTGCCACCAGTGATTTTAAGGGTTACAGGGGTTCCACAGATACGCAGTATTTT. Translation gives CATSDFKGYRGSTDTQYF.